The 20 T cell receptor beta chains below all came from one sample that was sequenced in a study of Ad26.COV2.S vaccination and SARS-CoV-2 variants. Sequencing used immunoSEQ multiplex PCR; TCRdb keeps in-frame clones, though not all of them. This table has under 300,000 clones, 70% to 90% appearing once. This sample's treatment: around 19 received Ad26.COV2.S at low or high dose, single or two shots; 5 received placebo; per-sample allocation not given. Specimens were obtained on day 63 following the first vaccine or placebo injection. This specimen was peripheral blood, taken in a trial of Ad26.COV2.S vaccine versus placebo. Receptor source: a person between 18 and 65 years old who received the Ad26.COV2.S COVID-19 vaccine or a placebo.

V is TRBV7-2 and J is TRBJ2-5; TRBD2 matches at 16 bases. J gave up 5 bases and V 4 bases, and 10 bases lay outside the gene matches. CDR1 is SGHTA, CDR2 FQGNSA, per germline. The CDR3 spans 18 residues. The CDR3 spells CASSSSGTSGGARETQYF. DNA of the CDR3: TGTGCCAGCAGCTCCTCCGGGACTAGCGGGGGGGCCCGGGAGACCCAGTACTTC.

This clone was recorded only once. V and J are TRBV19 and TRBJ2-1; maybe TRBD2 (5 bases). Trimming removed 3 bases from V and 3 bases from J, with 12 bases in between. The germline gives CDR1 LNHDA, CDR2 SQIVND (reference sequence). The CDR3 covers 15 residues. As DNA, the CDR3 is TGTGCCAGTAGTATGCGGCGGGCATACTACAATGAGCAGTTCTTC. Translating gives CASSMRRAYYNEQFF.

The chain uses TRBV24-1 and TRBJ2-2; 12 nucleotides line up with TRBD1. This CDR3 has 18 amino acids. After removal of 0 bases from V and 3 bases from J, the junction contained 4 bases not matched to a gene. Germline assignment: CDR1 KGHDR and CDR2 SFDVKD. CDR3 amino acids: CATSDLPGQGADTGELFF. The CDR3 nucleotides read TGTGCCACCAGTGATTTGCCGGGACAGGGGGCCGACACCGGGGAGCTGTTTTTT.

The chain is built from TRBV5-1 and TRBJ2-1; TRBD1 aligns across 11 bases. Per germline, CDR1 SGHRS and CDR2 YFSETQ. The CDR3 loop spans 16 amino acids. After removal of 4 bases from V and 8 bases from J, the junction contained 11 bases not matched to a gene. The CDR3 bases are TGCGCCAGCAGCAAGTCCGGGACAGGGGGTAACGATGAGCAGTTCTTC. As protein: CASSKSGTGGNDEQFF.

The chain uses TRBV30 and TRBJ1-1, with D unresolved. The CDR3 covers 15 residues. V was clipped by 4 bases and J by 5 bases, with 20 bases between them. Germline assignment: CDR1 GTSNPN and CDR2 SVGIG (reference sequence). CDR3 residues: CAWTLGKSRGTEAFF. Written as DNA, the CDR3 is TGTGCCTGGACTCTCGGTAAATCTCGCGGTACTGAAGCTTTCTTT.

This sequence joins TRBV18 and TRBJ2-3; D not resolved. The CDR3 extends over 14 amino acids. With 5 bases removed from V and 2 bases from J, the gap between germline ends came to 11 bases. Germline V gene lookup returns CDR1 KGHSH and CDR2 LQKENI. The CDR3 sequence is CASSTQGYTDTQYF. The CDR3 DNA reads TGTGCCAGCTCAACACAAGGGTACACAGATACGCAGTATTTT.

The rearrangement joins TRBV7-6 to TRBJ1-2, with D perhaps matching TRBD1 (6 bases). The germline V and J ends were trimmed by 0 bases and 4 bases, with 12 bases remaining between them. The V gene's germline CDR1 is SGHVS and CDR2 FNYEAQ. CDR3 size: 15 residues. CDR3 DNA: TGTGCCAGCAGCTTAGCGGCCAGGGGAGGCTATGGCTACACCTTC. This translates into CASSLAARGGYGYTF.

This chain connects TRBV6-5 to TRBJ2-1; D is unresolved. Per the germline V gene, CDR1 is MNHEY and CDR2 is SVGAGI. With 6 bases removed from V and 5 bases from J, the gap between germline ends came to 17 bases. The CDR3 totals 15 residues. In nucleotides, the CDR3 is TGTGCCAGCAGCTCTAAGGCCGCGAGTGACAATGAGCAGTTCTTC. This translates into CASSSKAASDNEQFF.

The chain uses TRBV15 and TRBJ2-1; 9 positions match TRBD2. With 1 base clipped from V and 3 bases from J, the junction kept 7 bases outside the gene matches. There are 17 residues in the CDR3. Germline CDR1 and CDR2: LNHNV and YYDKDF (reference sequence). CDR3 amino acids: CATSRAVGLAIYNEQFF. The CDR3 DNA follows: TGTGCCACCAGCAGAGCTGTGGGACTAGCCATCTACAATGAGCAGTTCTTC. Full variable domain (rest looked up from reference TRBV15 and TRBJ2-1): DAMVIQNPRYQVTQFGKPVTLSCSQTLNHNVMYWYQQKSSQAPKLLFHYYDKDFNNEADTPDNFQSRRPNTSFCFLDIRSPGLGDTAMYLCATSRAVGLAIYNEQFFGPGTRLTVL.

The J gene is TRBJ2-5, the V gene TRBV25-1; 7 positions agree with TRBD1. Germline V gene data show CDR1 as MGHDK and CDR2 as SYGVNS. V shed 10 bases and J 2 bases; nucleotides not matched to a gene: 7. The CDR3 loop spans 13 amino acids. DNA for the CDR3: TGTGCCACCCTAGACAGGGAGCAAGAGACCCAGTACTTC. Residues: CATLDREQETQYF.

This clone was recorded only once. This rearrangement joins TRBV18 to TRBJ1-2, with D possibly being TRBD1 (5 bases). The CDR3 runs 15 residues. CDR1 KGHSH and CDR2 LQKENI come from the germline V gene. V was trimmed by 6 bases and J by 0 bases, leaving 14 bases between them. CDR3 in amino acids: CASSMQGTSNYGYTF. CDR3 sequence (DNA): TGTGCCAGCTCGATGCAGGGAACGTCTAACTATGGCTACACCTTC.

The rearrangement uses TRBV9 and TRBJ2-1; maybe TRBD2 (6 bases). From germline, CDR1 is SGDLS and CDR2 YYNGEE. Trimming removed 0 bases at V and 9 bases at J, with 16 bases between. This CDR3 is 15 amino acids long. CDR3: CASSVDGRGMGEQFF. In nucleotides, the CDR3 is TGTGCCAGCAGCGTAGATGGACGGGGGATGGGTGAGCAGTTCTTC.

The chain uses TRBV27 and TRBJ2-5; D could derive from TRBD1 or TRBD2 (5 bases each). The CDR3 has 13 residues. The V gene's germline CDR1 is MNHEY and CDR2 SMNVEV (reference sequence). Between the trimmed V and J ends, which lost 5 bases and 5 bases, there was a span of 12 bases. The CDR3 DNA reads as TGTGCCAGCAGTCCGGGACGCACGGAGACCCAGTACTTC. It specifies CASSPGRTETQYF.

CDR3 region: CASSYVLGGDIQYF. The CDR3 nucleotides are TGTGCCAGCAGTTACGTGCTGGGGGGGGACATTCAGTACTTC. The chain is built from TRBV6-5 and TRBJ2-4; 7 positions match TRBD2. V shed 2 bases and J 8 bases; nucleotides not matched to a gene: 6. This CDR3 region has 14 residues. CDR1 and CDR2 (germline): MNHEY, SVGAGI.

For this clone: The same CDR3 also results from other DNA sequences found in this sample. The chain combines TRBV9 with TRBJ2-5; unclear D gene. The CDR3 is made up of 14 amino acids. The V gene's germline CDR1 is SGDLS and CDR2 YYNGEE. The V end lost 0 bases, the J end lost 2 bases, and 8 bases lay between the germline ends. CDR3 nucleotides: TGTGCCAGCAGCGTAGGGACCACTCAAGAGACCCAGTACTTC. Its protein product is CASSVGTTQETQYF.

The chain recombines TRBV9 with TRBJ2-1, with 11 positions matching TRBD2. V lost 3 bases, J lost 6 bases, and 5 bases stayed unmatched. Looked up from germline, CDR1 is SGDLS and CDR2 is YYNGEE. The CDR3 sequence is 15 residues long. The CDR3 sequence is CASSALAGGRNEQFF. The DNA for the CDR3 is TGTGCCAGCAGCGCCTTAGCGGGAGGGCGCAATGAGCAGTTCTTC.

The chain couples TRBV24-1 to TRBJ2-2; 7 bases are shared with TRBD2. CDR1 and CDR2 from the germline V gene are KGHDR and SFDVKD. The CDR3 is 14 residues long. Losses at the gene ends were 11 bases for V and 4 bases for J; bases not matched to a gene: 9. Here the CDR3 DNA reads TGTGCCAGTAGGGGAGGGTCGCGCACCGGGGAGCTGTTTTTT. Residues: CASRGGSRTGELFF.

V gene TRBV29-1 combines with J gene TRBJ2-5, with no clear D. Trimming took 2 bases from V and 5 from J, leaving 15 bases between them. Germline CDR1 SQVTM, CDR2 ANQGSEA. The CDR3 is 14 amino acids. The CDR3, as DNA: TGCAGCGTTGAAAGAACAGCTCTGAGGGAGACCCAGTACTTC. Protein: CSVERTALRETQYF.

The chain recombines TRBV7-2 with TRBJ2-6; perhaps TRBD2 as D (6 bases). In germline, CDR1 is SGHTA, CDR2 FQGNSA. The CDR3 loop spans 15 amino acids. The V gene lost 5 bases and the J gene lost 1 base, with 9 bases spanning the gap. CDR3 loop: CASSKGGSGANVLTF. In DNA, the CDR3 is TGTGCCAGCAGCAAAGGAGGGTCTGGGGCCAACGTCCTGACTTTC.

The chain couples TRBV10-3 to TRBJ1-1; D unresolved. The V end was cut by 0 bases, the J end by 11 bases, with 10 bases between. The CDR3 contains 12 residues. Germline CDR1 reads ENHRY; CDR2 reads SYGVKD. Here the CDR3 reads CAISESRGEAFF. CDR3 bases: TGTGCCATCAGTGAGTCCCGGGGTGAGGCTTTCTTT.